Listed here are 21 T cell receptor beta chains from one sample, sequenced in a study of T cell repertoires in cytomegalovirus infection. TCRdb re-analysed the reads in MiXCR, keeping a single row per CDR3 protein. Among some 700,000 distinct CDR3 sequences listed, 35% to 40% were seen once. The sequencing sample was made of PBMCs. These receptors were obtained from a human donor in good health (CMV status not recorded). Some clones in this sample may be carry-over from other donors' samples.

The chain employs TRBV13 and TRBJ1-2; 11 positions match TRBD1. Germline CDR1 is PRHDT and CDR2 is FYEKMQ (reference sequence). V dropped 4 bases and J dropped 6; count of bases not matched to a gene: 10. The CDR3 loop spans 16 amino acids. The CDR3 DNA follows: TGTGCCAGCAGCTCAGCAACCGGGACAGGGGGGAATGGCTACACCTTC. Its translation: CASSSATGTGGNGYTF.

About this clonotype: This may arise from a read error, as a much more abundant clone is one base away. In nucleotides, the CDR3 is TGTGCCAGCAGCTTCAGATCTAACTATGGCTACACCTTC. Translation: CASSFRSNYGYTF. This chain joins TRBV11-3 and TRBJ1-2; unclear D gene. Trimming stripped 3 bases from V and 0 bases from J, with 5 bases between. Germline V gives CDR1 SGHNT, CDR2 YENEEA. The CDR3 is made up of 13 amino acids.

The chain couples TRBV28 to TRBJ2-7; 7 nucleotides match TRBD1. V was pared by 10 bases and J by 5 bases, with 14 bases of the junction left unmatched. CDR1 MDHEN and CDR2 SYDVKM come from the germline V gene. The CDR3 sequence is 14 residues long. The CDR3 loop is CATIKDRRSHEQYF. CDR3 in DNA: TGTGCCACGATAAAGGACAGGCGGAGCCACGAGCAGTACTTC. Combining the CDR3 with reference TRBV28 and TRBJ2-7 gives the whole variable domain DVKVTQSSRYLVKRTGEKVFLECVQDMDHENMFWYRQDPGLGLRLIYFSYDVKMKEKGDIPEGYSVSREKKERFSLILESASTNQTSMYLCATIKDRRSHEQYFGPGTRLTVT.

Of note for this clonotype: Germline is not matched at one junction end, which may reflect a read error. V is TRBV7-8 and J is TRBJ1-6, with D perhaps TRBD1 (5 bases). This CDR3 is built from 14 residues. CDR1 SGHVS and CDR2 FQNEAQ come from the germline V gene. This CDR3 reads CAISLSQGNSPLHF. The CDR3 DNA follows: TGTGCCATCAGCTTATCCCAGGGCAATTCACCCCTCCACTTT.

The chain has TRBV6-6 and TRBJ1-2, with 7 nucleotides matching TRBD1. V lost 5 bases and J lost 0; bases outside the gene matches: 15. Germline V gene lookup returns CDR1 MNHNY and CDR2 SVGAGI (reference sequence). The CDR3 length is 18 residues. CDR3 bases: TGTGCCAGCAGTGCTAACAGGGGAATTCGGGAAGCTAACTATGGCTACACCTTC. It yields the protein CASSANRGIREANYGYTF.

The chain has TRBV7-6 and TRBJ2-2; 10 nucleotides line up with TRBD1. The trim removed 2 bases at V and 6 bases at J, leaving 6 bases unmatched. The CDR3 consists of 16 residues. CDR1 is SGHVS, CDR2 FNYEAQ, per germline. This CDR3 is CASSLTGQGVSGELFF. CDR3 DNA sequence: TGTGCCAGCAGCTTAACAGGACAGGGGGTCTCCGGGGAGCTGTTTTTT.

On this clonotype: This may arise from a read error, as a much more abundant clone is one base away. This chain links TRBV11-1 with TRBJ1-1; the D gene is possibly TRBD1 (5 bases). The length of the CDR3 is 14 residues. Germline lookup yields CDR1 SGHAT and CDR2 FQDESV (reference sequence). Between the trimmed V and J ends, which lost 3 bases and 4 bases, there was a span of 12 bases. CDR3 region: CASSLVMGTTEAFF. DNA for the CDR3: TGTGCCAGCAGCTTGGTTATGGGGACCACTGAAGCTTTCTTT.

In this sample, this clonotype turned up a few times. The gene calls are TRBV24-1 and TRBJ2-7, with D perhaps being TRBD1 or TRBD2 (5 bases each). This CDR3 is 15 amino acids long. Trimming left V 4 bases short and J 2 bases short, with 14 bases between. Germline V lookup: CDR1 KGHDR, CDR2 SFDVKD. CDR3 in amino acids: CATSERPGPTYEQYF. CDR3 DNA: TGTGCCACCAGTGAACGTCCGGGACCAACCTACGAGCAGTACTTC.

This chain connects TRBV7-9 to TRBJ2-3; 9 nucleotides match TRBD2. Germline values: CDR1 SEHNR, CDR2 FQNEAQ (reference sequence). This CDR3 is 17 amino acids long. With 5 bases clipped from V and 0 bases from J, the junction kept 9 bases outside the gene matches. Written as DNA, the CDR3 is TGTGCCAGCAGCGATGACTCGACTAGCGGCAGCACAGATACGCAGTATTTT. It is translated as CASSDDSTSGSTDTQYF.

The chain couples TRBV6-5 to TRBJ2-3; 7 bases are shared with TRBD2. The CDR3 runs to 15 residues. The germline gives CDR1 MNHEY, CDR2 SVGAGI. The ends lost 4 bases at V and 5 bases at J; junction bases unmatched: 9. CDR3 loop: CASSSGGGRGDTQYF. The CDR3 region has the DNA TGTGCCAGCAGTTCGGGAGGCGGTAGAGGAGATACGCAGTATTTT.

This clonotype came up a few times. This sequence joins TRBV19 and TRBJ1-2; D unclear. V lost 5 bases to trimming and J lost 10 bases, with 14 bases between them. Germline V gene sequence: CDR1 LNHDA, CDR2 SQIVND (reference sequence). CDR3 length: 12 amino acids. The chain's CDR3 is CASSGRTVDYTF. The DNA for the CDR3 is TGTGCCAGTAGTGGGAGGACGGTAGACTACACCTTC.

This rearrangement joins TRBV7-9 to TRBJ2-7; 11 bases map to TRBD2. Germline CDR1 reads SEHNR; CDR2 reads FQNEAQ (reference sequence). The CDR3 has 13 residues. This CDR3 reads CAGGTSGPHEQYF. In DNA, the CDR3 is TGTGCTGGTGGGACTAGCGGTCCCCACGAGCAGTACTTC.

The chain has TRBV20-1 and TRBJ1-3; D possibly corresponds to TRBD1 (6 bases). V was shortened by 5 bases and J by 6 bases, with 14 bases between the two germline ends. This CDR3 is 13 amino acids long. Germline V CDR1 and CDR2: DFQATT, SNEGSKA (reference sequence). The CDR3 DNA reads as TGCAGTGCTCTACAGGGTGGTAAAAACACCATATATTTT. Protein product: CSALQGGKNTIYF.

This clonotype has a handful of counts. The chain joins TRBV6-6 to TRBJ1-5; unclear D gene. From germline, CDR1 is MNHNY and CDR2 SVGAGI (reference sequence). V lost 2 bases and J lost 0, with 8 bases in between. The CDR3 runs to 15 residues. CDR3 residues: CASSYAGSSNQPQHF. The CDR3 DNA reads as TGTGCCAGCAGTTACGCGGGGTCTAGCAATCAGCCCCAGCATTTT.

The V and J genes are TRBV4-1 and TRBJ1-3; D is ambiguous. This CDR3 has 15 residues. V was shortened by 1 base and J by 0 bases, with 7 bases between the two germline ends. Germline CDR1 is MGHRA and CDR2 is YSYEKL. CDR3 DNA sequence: TGCGCCAGCAGCCAAGGGGTCCTCTCTGGAAACACCATATATTTT. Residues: CASSQGVLSGNTIYF.

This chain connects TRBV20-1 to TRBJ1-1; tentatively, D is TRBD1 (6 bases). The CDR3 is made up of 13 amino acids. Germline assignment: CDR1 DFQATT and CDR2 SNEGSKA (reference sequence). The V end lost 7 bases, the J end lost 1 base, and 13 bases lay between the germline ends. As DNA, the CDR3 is TGCAGTGTGAAAGGGGGTAGGAACACTGAAGCTTTCTTT. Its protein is CSVKGGRNTEAFF.

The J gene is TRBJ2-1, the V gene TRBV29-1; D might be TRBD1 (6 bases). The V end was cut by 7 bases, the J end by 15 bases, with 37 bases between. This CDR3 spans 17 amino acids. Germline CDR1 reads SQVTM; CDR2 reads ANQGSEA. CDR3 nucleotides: TGCAGCGCTCTCAAGACCGGACAGTCCCACTCCTACACTGAGACGTTCTTC. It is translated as CSALKTGQSHSYTETFF.

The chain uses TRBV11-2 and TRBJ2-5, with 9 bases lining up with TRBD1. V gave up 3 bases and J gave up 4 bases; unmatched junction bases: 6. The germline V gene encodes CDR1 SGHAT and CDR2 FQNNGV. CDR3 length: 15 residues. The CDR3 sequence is CASSLLGQGTETQYF. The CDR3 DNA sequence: TGTGCCAGCAGCTTGTTGGGACAGGGTACAGAGACCCAGTACTTC. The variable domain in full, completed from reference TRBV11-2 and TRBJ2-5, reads EAGVAQSPRYKIIEKRQSVAFWCNPISGHATLYWYQQILGQGPKLLIQFQNNGVVDDSQLPKDRFSAERLKGVDSTLKIQPAKLEDSAVYLCASSLLGQGTETQYFGPGTRLLVL.

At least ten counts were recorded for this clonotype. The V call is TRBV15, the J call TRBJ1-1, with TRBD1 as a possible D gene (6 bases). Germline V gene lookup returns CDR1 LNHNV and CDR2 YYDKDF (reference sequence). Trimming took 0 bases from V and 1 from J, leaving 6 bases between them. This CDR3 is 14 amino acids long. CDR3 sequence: CATSRDRGNTEAFF. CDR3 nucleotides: TGTGCCACCAGCAGAGACAGGGGGAACACTGAAGCTTTCTTT.

The CDR3 nucleotides read TGTGCCAGCAGCTCCGGGACGGCGGGCCTTCAGTTCTTC. As protein: CASSSGTAGLQFF. The chain links TRBV7-9 to TRBJ2-1, with D perhaps given as TRBD1 or TRBD2 (5 bases each). Trimming took off 4 bases at V and 13 bases at J, with 17 bases between the two ends. Germline assignment: CDR1 SEHNR and CDR2 FQNEAQ (reference sequence). There are 13 residues in the CDR3.

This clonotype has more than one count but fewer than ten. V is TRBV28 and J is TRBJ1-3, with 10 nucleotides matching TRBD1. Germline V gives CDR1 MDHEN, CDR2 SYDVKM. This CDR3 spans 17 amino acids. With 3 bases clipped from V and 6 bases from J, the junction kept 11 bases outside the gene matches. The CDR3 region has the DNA TGTGCCAGCAGTTTTTTCGGGACAGGGGCTTGGGAAAACACCATATATTTT. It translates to CASSFFGTGAWENTIYF.